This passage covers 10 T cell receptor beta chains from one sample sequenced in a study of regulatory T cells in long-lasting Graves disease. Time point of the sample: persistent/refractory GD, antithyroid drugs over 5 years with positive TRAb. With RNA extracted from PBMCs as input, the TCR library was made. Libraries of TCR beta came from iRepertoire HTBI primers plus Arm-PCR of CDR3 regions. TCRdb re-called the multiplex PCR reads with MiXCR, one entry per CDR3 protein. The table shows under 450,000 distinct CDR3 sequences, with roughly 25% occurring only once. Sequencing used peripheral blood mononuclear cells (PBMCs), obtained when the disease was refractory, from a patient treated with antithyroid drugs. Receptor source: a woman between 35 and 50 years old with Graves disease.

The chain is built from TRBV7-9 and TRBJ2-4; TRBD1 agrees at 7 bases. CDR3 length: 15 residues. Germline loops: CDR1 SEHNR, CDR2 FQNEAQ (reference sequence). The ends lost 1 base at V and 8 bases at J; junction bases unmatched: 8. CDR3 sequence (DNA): TGTGCCAGCAGCTTAGAATGGCGGCAGGGGGACATTCAGTACTTC. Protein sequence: CASSLEWRQGDIQYF.

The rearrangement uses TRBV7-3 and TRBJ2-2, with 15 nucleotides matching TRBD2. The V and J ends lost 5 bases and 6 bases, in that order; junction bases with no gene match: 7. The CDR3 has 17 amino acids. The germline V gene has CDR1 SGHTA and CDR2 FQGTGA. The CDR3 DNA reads TGTGCCAGCAGCCTCCGGACTAGCGGGAGGGAGGCCGGGGAGCTGTTTTTT. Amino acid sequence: CASSLRTSGREAGELFF.

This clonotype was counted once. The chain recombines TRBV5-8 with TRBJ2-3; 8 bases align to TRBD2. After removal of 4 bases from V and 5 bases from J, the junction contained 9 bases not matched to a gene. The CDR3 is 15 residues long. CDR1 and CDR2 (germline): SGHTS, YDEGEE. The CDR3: CASSPEGLDRDTQYF. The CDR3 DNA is TGTGCCAGCAGCCCGGAGGGACTAGACAGAGATACGCAGTATTTT.

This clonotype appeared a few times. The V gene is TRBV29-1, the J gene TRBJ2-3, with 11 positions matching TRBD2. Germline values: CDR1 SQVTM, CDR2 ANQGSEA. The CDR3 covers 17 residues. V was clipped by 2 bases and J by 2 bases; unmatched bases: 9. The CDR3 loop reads CSVEQVIAGGPTDTQYF. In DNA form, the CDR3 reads TGCAGCGTTGAACAGGTTATAGCGGGAGGGCCCACAGATACGCAGTATTTT.

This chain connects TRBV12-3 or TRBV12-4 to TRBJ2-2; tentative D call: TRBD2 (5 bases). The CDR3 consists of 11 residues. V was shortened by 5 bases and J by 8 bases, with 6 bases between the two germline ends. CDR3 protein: CASSRRGELFF. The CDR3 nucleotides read TGTGCCAGCAGTAGGAGGGGGGAGCTGTTTTTT.

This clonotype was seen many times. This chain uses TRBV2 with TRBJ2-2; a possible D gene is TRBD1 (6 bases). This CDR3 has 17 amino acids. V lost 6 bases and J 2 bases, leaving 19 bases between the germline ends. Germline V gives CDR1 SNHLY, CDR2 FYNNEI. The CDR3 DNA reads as TGTGCCAGCAGCGCCGTGCAGGGGCGTAGAAACACCGGGGAGCTGTTTTTT. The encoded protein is CASSAVQGRRNTGELFF.

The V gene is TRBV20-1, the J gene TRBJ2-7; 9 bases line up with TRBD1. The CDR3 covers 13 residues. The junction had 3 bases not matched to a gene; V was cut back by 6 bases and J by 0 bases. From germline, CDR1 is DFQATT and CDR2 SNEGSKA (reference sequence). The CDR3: CSARQGGSYEQYF. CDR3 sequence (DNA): TGCAGTGCCAGACAGGGGGGCTCCTACGAGCAGTACTTC.

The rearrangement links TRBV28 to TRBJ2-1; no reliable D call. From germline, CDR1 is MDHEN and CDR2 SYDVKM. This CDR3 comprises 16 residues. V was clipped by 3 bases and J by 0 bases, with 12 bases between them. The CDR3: CASSFVSWSSYNEQFF. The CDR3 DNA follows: TGTGCCAGCAGTTTCGTGTCGTGGTCCTCCTACAATGAGCAGTTCTTC.

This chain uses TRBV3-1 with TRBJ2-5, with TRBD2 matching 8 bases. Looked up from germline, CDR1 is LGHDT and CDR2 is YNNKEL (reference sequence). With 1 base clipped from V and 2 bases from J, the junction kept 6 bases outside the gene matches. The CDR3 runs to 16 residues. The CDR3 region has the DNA TGTGCCAGCAGCCAAGGCGGGTCGGGGGGGCAAGAGACCCAGTACTTC. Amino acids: CASSQGGSGGQETQYF.

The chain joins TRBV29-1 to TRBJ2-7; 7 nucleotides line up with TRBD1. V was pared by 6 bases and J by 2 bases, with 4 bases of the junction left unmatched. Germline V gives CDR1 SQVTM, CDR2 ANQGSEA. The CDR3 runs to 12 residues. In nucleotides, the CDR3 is TGCAGCGTCGGACAGGCACCCTACGAGCAGTACTTC. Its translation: CSVGQAPYEQYF.